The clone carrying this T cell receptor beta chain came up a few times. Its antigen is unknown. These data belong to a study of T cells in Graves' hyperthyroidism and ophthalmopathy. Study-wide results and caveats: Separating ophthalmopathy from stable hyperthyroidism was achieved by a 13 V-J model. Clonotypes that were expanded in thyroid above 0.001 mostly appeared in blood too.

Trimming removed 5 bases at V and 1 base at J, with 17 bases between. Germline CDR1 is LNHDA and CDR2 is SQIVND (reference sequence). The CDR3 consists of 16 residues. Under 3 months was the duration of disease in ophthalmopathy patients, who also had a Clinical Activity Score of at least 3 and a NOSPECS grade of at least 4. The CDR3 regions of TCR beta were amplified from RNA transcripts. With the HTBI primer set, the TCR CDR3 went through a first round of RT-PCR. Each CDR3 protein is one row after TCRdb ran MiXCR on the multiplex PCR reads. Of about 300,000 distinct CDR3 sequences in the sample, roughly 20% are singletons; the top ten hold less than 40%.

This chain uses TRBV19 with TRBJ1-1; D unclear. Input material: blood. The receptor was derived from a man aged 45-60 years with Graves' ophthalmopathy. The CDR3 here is CASSGDQMRANTEAFF. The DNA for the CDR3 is TGTGCCAGTAGTGGAGACCAGATGAGAGCGAACACTGAAGCTTTCTTT.